This entry features one T cell receptor beta chain sequence. The entry originates in a study of blood T cell repertoires in COVID-19. As for the study in general: Acute-phase and convalescent COVID-19 samples originated in the United States, Italy and Spain.

Trimming cost V 3 bases and J 1 base, with 4 bases left between them. The CDR3 totals 12 residues. Germline CDR1 and CDR2: SGDLS and YYNGEE. Per the study methods: Reference gene primer amplification gave nucleated cell count estimates. The repertoire was sequenced with immunoSEQ multiplex PCR; TCRdb's copy has only in-frame clones and lacks some. For V, J and clone size, that table is used; D and trimming come from the DNA. The profile shows approximately 670,000 clones, about nine tenths of them singletons. The chain employs TRBV9 and TRBJ1-2; D is ambiguous. Sequenced sample: peripheral blood. The sequence came from a woman in her late teens or twenties with acute or convalescent COVID-19. The CDR3 reads CASSDSNYGYTF. CDR3 in DNA: TGTGCCAGCAGCGACAGTAACTATGGCTACACCTTC.